Shown below are 29 T cell receptor beta chains from a single sample sequenced in a study of CD8 T cells in ankylosing spondylitis (dated by TCRdb to about 2017). Library method: 5' RACE. This sample was sequenced with an Illumina HiSeq 2500. In-frame beta chains were kept once TCRdb had trimmed the public reads at Q25 with fastp and called clones with MiXCR. Every distinct CDR3 protein forms one entry, paired with its most common genes and DNA. The sample records 300,000 to 350,000 distinct CDR3 sequences, 9.5% to 13% of which are singletons. The ten largest make up about a tenth of the sample. The material sequenced was blood, either unsorted or a sorted T cell fraction (not recorded which). The receptors stem from a female donor with ankylosing spondylitis or in good health (not recorded which).

This clonotype was seen many times. The rearrangement links TRBV29-1 to TRBJ1-5; no definite D call. The CDR3 is 13 amino acids. Trimming pared 5 bases from V and 4 bases from J, leaving 12 bases between. Germline V gene data show CDR1 as SQVTM and CDR2 as ANQGSEA. The CDR3 spells CSVRVTENQPQHF. In DNA, the CDR3 is TGCAGCGTTCGCGTAACAGAAAATCAGCCCCAGCATTTT. Looking up the rest from reference TRBV29-1 and TRBJ1-5 gives the full variable domain: SAVISQKPSRDICQRGTSLTIQCQVDSQVTMMFWYRQQPGQSLTLIATANQGSEATYESGFVIDKFPISRPNLTFSTLTVSNMSPEDSSIYLCSVRVTENQPQHFGDGTRLSIL.

The sample holds many counts of this clonotype. The genes are TRBV20-1 and TRBJ2-5; D unclear. Germline V gene sequence: CDR1 DFQATT, CDR2 SNEGSKA (reference sequence). Trimming took off 6 bases at V and 5 bases at J, with 7 bases between the two ends. This CDR3 is built from 10 residues. CDR3 region: CSAARETQYF. CDR3 nucleotide sequence: TGCAGTGCAGCTCGGGAGACCCAGTACTTC.

This clonotype has at least ten counts. This CDR3 is CASSLRGGRWGFTEAFF. The CDR3 DNA reads as TGTGCCAGCAGTCTCAGGGGGGGGCGGTGGGGTTTTACTGAAGCTTTCTTT. The rearrangement links TRBV6-1 to TRBJ1-1; 7 positions agree with TRBD1. Per the germline V gene, CDR1 is MNHNS and CDR2 is SASEGT. The CDR3 consists of 17 residues. V trimming: 5 bases; J trimming: 5 bases; junction bases outside the gene matches: 17.

This clonotype has just a few counts. This chain connects TRBV4-3 to TRBJ2-6; a possible D gene is TRBD1 (5 bases). CDR1 is LGHNA, CDR2 YSLEER, per germline. The CDR3 runs to 17 residues. V lost 4 bases, J lost 1 base, and 14 bases lay in between. The CDR3 DNA reads as TGCGCCAGCAGCCGCACAGGATCGAGGTCTGGGGCCAACGTCCTGACTTTC. Protein sequence: CASSRTGSRSGANVLTF.

This clonotype was seen at least ten times. This rearrangement joins TRBV12-3 or TRBV12-4 to TRBJ2-4, with a possible D match to TRBD2 (5 bases). V was cut by 4 bases and J by 5 bases, with 18 bases left in between. This CDR3 comprises 16 residues. CDR3: CASSSFSGSPENIQYF. In DNA, the CDR3 is TGTGCCAGCAGTTCTTTTTCTGGGAGTCCCGAAAACATTCAGTACTTC.

This sequence joins TRBV7-8 and TRBJ2-2, with TRBD1 matching 8 bases. The CDR3 is 15 residues long. Germline V lookup: CDR1 SGHVS, CDR2 FQNEAQ. Trimming took 5 bases from V and 4 from J; bases not matched to a gene: 6. CDR3 sequence: CASSPRTGITGELFF. In DNA, the CDR3 is TGTGCCAGCAGCCCCCGGACAGGGATCACCGGGGAGCTGTTTTTT.

This clonotype was found many times. In DNA form, the CDR3 reads TGCGCCAGCAGTCGGGACAGTCCCTACGAGCAGTACTTC. Its translation is CASSRDSPYEQYF. The chain employs TRBV5-1 and TRBJ2-7; 7 bases map to TRBD1. V was pared by 5 bases and J by 2 bases, with 4 bases of the junction left unmatched. CDR3 length equals 13 residues. Germline V gene sequence: CDR1 SGHRS, CDR2 YFSETQ.

This sequence joins TRBV19 and TRBJ2-2; TRBD2 aligns across 10 bases. The V segment lost 7 bases and the J segment 0 bases; nucleotides outside the gene matches: 8. Per germline, CDR1 LNHDA and CDR2 SQIVND (reference sequence). This CDR3 region has 17 residues. The CDR3 is CASTPISGRSNTGELFF. The CDR3 DNA reads TGTGCCAGTACCCCGATTAGCGGGAGGTCGAACACCGGGGAGCTGTTTTTT.

The sample holds a few counts of this clonotype. This chain joins TRBV7-9 and TRBJ1-6, with TRBD1 matching 8 bases. CDR3 length: 15 residues. Trimming took 1 base from V and 10 from J; bases not matched to a gene: 6. From germline, CDR1 is SEHNR and CDR2 FQNEAQ (reference sequence). The CDR3, as DNA: TGTGCCAGCAGCTTAGGGGACAGGCTTAACTCACCCCTCCACTTT. It translates to CASSLGDRLNSPLHF.

This clonotype was counted ten times or more. V is TRBV29-1 and J is TRBJ2-1; D remains ambiguous. This CDR3 region has 10 residues. Germline V gene data show CDR1 as SQVTM and CDR2 as ANQGSEA. V was shortened by 6 bases and J by 4 bases, with 4 bases between the two germline ends. CDR3 amino acids: CSVKYNEQFF. In DNA form, the CDR3 reads TGCAGCGTCAAGTACAATGAGCAGTTCTTC.

The chain recombines TRBV20-1 with TRBJ2-1; 8 bases are shared with TRBD1. CDR1 DFQATT and CDR2 SNEGSKA come from the germline V gene (reference sequence). V gave up 5 bases and J gave up 4 bases; unmatched junction bases: 10. CDR3 length: 15 amino acids. This CDR3 is CSAPFTGGLYNEQFF. Written as DNA, the CDR3 is TGCAGTGCTCCCTTCACAGGGGGTTTATACAATGAGCAGTTCTTC.

This clonotype was detected ten times or more. V and J are TRBV5-1 and TRBJ2-4; D is unresolved. The V end was cut by 8 bases, the J end by 6 bases, with 9 bases between. Germline V gene sequence: CDR1 SGHRS, CDR2 YFSETQ. This CDR3 is built from 11 residues. As DNA, the CDR3 is TGCGCCAGTCCCCCTTCAAACATTCAGTACTTC. As protein: CASPPSNIQYF. Drawing the rest from reference TRBV5-1 and TRBJ2-4, the complete variable domain is KAGVTQTPRYLIKTRGQQVTLSCSPISGHRSVSWYQQTPGQGLQFLFEYFSETQRNKGNFPGRFSGRQFSNSRSEMNVSTLELGDSALYLCASPPSNIQYFGAGTRLSVL.

This clonotype was detected many times. V and J are TRBV29-1 and TRBJ1-2; D possibly corresponds to TRBD1 (6 bases). The germline V gene has CDR1 SQVTM and CDR2 ANQGSEA. The V end was cut by 4 bases, the J end by 2 bases, with 14 bases between. The CDR3 contains 14 residues. The CDR3: CSVVGAGANYGYTF. For the CDR3, the DNA is TGCAGCGTTGTGGGGGCAGGGGCCAACTATGGCTACACCTTC.

This clonotype has at least ten counts. J is TRBJ1-2 and V is TRBV10-1; D may be TRBD1 (5 bases). This CDR3 is 15 amino acids long. Germline CDR1 reads WNHNN; CDR2 reads SYGVQD (reference sequence). V was trimmed by 6 bases and J by 6 bases, leaving 20 bases between them. CDR3 nucleotide sequence: TGCGCCAGCAGCTACGACCCCGGGGCGGCTGATGGCTACACCTTC. It is translated as CASSYDPGAADGYTF.

J is TRBJ2-1 and V is TRBV27; D is unclear. This CDR3 is 16 amino acids long. The V end lost 6 bases, the J end lost 7 bases, and 22 bases lay between the germline ends. CDR1 is MNHEY, CDR2 SMNVEV, per germline (reference sequence). CDR3 nucleotides: TGTGCCAGCAGCCGCCGGGTTGGTAGCTCGCCAAATGAGCAGTTCTTC. This translates into CASSRRVGSSPNEQFF.

Remarks on this clonotype: Possible read error: a much larger clone is one base away. The gene calls are TRBV19 and TRBJ2-5, with D possibly matching TRBD2 (5 bases). Germline CDR1 reads LNHDA; CDR2 reads SQIVND (reference sequence). The length of the CDR3 is 13 residues. CDR3 nucleotides: TGTGCCTGTAGTATCGGAGGTGATGAGACCCAGTACTTC. It is translated as CACSIGGDETQYF.

The V gene is TRBV7-2, the J gene TRBJ2-1; 9 nucleotides match TRBD2. The CDR3 runs 12 residues. The V gene's germline CDR1 is SGHTA and CDR2 FQGNSA. Trimming took 6 bases from V and 11 from J; bases not matched to a gene: 5. CDR3 sequence: CASSFSGSKQFF. The CDR3 region has the DNA TGTGCCAGCAGTTTTAGCGGGAGCAAGCAGTTCTTC.

V is TRBV3-1 and J is TRBJ2-5; D may be TRBD1 (6 bases). This CDR3 contains 14 residues. Germline CDR1 is LGHDT and CDR2 is YNNKEL (reference sequence). V was cut by 4 bases and J by 2 bases, with 11 bases left in between. The CDR3 region has the DNA TGTGCCAGCAGCCTCAGGACAGTACAAGAGACCCAGTACTTC. Its protein is CASSLRTVQETQYF.

This clonotype was recorded many times. This chain joins TRBV5-5 and TRBJ1-6; D is possibly TRBD1 (6 bases). CDR1 and CDR2 from the germline V gene are SGHKS and YYEKEE (reference sequence). The CDR3 is made up of 14 amino acids. V was clipped by 4 bases and J by 6 bases, with 11 bases between them. The CDR3 coding sequence is TGTGCCAGCAGCCCGGACAGTGGTAATTCACCCCTCCACTTT. This gives the protein CASSPDSGNSPLHF.

Ten or more counts support this clonotype. The chain employs TRBV7-9 and TRBJ1-5; D might be TRBD1 (5 bases). Germline CDR1 is SEHNR and CDR2 is FQNEAQ (reference sequence). V dropped 2 bases and J dropped 2 bases, with 10 bases sitting between them. CDR3 size: 15 residues. The CDR3 sequence is CASSLIGDGNQPQHF. CDR3 coding DNA: TGTGCCAGCAGCTTAATAGGGGATGGCAATCAGCCCCAGCATTTT.

This clonotype was observed many times. The V call is TRBV12-3 or TRBV12-4, the J call TRBJ2-1; no reliable D call. V was shortened by 5 bases and J by 14 bases, with 13 bases between the two germline ends. This CDR3 contains 11 residues. CDR3 loop: CASSSAVLKFF. The CDR3 DNA follows: TGTGCCAGCAGTAGCGCGGTTTTAAAGTTCTTC.

This clonotype was seen a handful of times. This chain links TRBV20-1 with TRBJ2-7, with D perhaps TRBD1 or TRBD2 (6 bases each). V lost 3 bases to trimming and J lost 6 bases, with 30 bases between them. CDR3 length equals 18 residues. Germline V lookup: CDR1 DFQATT, CDR2 SNEGSKA (reference sequence). The CDR3 DNA reads TGCAGTGCTAGTTCCGTGTATGGGCTAGCCGGGGGCTATGGCGAGCAGTACTTC. This codes for CSASSVYGLAGGYGEQYF.

This clonotype was detected a few times. The gene calls are TRBV18 and TRBJ2-7, with D tentatively TRBD2 (5 bases). The germline gives CDR1 KGHSH, CDR2 LQKENI. V was pared by 3 bases and J by 3 bases, with 15 bases between. The CDR3 has 15 amino acids. Written as DNA, the CDR3 is TGTGCCAGCTCACCGACTCCTAGCCTAAACTACGAGCAGTACTTC. Its protein is CASSPTPSLNYEQYF.

This clonotype was observed many times. The chain links TRBV7-2 to TRBJ1-1; D call uncertain. The CDR3 sequence is 14 residues long. Germline V gives CDR1 SGHTA, CDR2 FQGNSA. Trimming removed 1 base from V and 1 base from J, with 7 bases in between. The CDR3 region is CASSLVAENTEAFF. In DNA form, the CDR3 reads TGTGCCAGCAGCTTAGTTGCAGAGAACACTGAAGCTTTCTTT.

The sample holds many counts of this clonotype. Relative to the germline gene, one junction end is altered; a read error may explain this. The chain has TRBV20-1 and TRBJ2-3; 8 positions match TRBD2. This CDR3 is 13 amino acids long. Germline CDR1 reads DFQATT; CDR2 reads SNEGSKA (reference sequence). This CDR3 is CSARDLEGAGVGF. In DNA form, the CDR3 reads TGCAGTGCTAGAGATCTAGAAGGAGCGGGAGTTGGTTTT.

This clonotype has at least ten counts. This sequence joins TRBV20-1 and TRBJ1-3; D uncertain. V shed 3 bases and J shed 3 bases, with 6 bases lying between them. CDR3 length equals 12 residues. Per the germline V gene, CDR1 is DFQATT and CDR2 is SNEGSKA (reference sequence). This CDR3 reads CSASGGGNTIYF. CDR3 sequence (DNA): TGCAGTGCTAGCGGAGGTGGAAACACCATATATTTT.

Ten or more counts support this clonotype. The chain couples TRBV20-1 to TRBJ2-2; D tentatively reads TRBD1 or TRBD2 (5 bases each). This CDR3 comprises 13 residues. The ends were cut back, 0 bases at V and 5 bases at J, with 7 bases in the middle. Germline CDR1 and CDR2: DFQATT and SNEGSKA (reference sequence). CDR3 in amino acids: CSARDEGTGELFF. The CDR3 bases are TGCAGTGCTAGAGATGAGGGGACCGGGGAGCTGTTTTTT.

At least ten counts were recorded for this clonotype. The chain uses TRBV20-1 and TRBJ2-3, with TRBD2 identical over 14 bases. The germline gives CDR1 DFQATT, CDR2 SNEGSKA (reference sequence). The J segment lost 4 bases and the V segment lost 5 bases, leaving 2 bases of the junction unmatched. The CDR3 spans 14 residues. The CDR3 nucleotides are TGCAGTGCTTCGACTAGCGGGGGGGCAGATACGCAGTATTTT. As protein: CSASTSGGADTQYF.

This clonotype was seen at least ten times. The chain uses TRBV20-1 and TRBJ2-1; 11 nucleotides match TRBD2. The trim removed 5 bases at V and 9 bases at J, leaving 6 bases unmatched. Germline-derived CDR1 and CDR2 are DFQATT and SNEGSKA (reference sequence). This CDR3 is built from 13 residues. Here the CDR3 DNA reads TGCAGTGCTGCCGGGACTAGCGGACCTGAGCAGTTCTTC. Amino acid sequence: CSAAGTSGPEQFF.